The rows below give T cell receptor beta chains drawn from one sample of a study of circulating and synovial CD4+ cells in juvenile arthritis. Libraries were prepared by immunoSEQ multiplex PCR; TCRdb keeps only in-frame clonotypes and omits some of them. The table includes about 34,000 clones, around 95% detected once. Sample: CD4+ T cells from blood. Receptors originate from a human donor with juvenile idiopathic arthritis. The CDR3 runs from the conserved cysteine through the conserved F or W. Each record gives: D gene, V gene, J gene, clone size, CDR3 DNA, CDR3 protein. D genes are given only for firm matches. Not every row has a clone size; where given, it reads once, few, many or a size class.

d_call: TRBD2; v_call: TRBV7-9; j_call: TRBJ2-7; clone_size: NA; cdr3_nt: TGTGCCAGCAGCTTGTTCAGGTTAGGAGCGGGAGGACGCTCCTACGAGCAGTACTTC; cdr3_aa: CASSLFRLGAGGRSYEQYF
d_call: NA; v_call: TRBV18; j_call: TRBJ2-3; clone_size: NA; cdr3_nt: TGTGCCAGCTCACTAATAGCGGCTAGCACAGATACGCAGTATTTT; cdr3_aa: CASSLIAASTDTQYF
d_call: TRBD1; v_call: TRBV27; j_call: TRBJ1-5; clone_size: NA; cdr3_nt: TGTGCCAGCAGTTCGACAGGGGCGACGCCCCAGCATTTT; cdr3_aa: CASSSTGATPQHF
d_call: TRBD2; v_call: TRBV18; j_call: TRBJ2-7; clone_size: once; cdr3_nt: TGTGCCAGCTCACTGGGGACCGAAGCCTTGAGCGGGAACACCTACGAGCAGTACTTC; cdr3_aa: CASSLGTEALSGNTYEQYF
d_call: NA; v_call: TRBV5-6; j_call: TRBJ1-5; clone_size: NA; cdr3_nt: TGTGCCAGCAGCTCGAGGCGGCGATATAGCAATCAGCCCCAGCATTTT; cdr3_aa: CASSSRRRYSNQPQHF
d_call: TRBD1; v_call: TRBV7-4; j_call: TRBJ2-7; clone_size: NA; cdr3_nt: TGTGCCAGCAGCCAGTCCCGGGACAGGGGTACCTACCGCGAGCAGTACTTC; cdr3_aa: CASSQSRDRGTYREQYF
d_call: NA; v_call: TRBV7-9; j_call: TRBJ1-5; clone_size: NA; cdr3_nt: TGTGCCAGCAGCAAGGGGGACACTAGCAATCAGCCCCAGCATTTT; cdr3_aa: CASSKGDTSNQPQHF
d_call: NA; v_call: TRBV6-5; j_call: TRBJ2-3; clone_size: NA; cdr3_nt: TGTGCCAGCGGCCGGAGCGGGCGCACAGATACGCAGTATTTT; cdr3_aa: CASGRSGRTDTQYF
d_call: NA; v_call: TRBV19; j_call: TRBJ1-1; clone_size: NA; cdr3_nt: TGTGCCAGTACCACCCTTGGGGGGAAAGCTTTCTTT; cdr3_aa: CASTTLGGKAFF
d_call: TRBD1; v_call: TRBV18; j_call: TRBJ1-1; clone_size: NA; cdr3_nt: TGTGCCAGCTCGCAACTCCCGGGACAGGGGGTCAAGAACACTGAAGCTTTCTTT; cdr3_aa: CASSQLPGQGVKNTEAFF
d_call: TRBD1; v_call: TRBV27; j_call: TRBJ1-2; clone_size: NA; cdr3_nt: TGTGCCAGCAGTTCGACAGGGGTTGAAGACTATGGCTACACCTTC; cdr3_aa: CASSSTGVEDYGYTF